Below are 12 T cell receptor beta chains sequenced from a single sample in a study of cytomegalovirus exposure and HLA in healthy donors. Assay: immunoSEQ multiplex PCR; the TCRdb copy retains only in-frame clones and omits some. This sample has about 160,000 clones; 85% occur once, and the top ten carry around 2.4%. The sample consisted of PBMCs. The source of these receptors is a man younger than 40 in good health and CMV-seropositive.

The genes are TRBV7-9 and TRBJ1-2; 9 bases line up with TRBD1. CDR3 length: 14 amino acids. Germline V gives CDR1 SEHNR, CDR2 FQNEAQ (reference sequence). J lost 8 bases, V lost 5 bases, and 9 bases had no gene match. The DNA for the CDR3 is TGTGCCAGCAGCCTGAGCGGGACAGGGAGCGGCTACACCTTC. It specifies CASSLSGTGSGYTF.

The gene calls are TRBV4-1 and TRBJ1-1; D is unclear. The CDR3 consists of 13 residues. The V gene lost 3 bases and the J gene lost 4 bases, with 9 bases spanning the gap. Germline V lookup: CDR1 MGHRA, CDR2 YSYEKL. Here the CDR3 DNA reads TGCGCCAGCAGCCACGAGGGAAGCACTGAAGCTTTCTTT. Translated: CASSHEGSTEAFF.

This clone has only a few counts. The chain combines TRBV6-6 with TRBJ2-5; TRBD2 agrees at 7 bases. V dropped 7 bases and J dropped 5; count of bases not matched to a gene: 4. CDR3 size: 12 residues. From germline, CDR1 is MNHNY and CDR2 SVGAGI (reference sequence). Written as DNA, the CDR3 is TGTGCCAGCAAGCGGGGCCGGGAGACCCAGTACTTC. Its protein product is CASKRGRETQYF.

This chain connects TRBV5-1 to TRBJ1-4, with 7 nucleotides matching TRBD1. The CDR3 is 13 residues long. The V segment lost 2 bases and the J segment 11 bases; nucleotides outside the gene matches: 6. Germline V gene sequence: CDR1 SGHRS, CDR2 YFSETQ. CDR3 protein: CASSFDRVSKLFF. The CDR3 nucleotides read TGCGCCAGCAGCTTTGACAGGGTTTCTAAACTGTTTTTT.

The chain joins TRBV15 to TRBJ1-5; no clear D gene. Germline CDR1 is LNHNV and CDR2 is YYDKDF (reference sequence). This CDR3 spans 12 amino acids. Trimming cost V 8 bases and J 6 bases, with 11 bases left between them. The CDR3 sequence: CATSTSGQPQHF. CDR3 bases: TGTGCCACCTCTACGTCGGGTCAGCCCCAGCATTTT.

The rearrangement joins TRBV9 to TRBJ1-6; D unclear. Germline values: CDR1 SGDLS, CDR2 YYNGEE. CDR3 length: 13 amino acids. Trimming removed 3 bases at V and 7 bases at J, with 8 bases between. The CDR3 loop is CASSDSWNSPLHF. The CDR3 DNA reads as TGTGCCAGCAGCGACTCGTGGAATTCACCCCTCCACTTT.

The chain couples TRBV19 to TRBJ1-6, with D tentatively TRBD1 (5 bases). Trimming shortened V by 3 bases and J by 6 bases, and 9 bases separated the two germline ends. This CDR3 has 14 residues. Germline V gives CDR1 LNHDA, CDR2 SQIVND (reference sequence). The CDR3 region is CASSMGGANSPLHF. Written as DNA, the CDR3 is TGTGCCAGTAGTATGGGCGGGGCTAATTCACCCCTCCACTTT.

This clone was found once. The V gene is TRBV9, the J gene TRBJ1-5, with TRBD1 matching 7 bases. Looked up from germline, CDR1 is SGDLS and CDR2 is YYNGEE. This CDR3 is built from 16 residues. The trim removed 0 bases at V and 1 base at J, leaving 4 bases unmatched. The CDR3 nucleotides are TGTGCCAGCAGCGTAGTGGGCAGGGGGAGCAATCAGCCCCAGCATTTT. This codes for CASSVVGRGSNQPQHF. Together with reference TRBV9 and TRBJ1-5, the CDR3 gives the full variable domain: DSGVTQTPKHLITATGQRVTLRCSPRSGDLSVYWYQQSLDQGLQFLIQYYNGEERAKGNILERFSAQQFPDLHSELNLSSLELGDSALYFCASSVVGRGSNQPQHFGDGTRLSIL.

The CDR3, as DNA: TGCGCCAGCAGCCAAGTTTTTCGGGGTAGCGGGGTATCAGATACGCAGTATTTT. Its protein product is CASSQVFRGSGVSDTQYF. This chain uses TRBV4-3 with TRBJ2-3; 8 nucleotides line up with TRBD2. Germline trimming cut 1 base from V and 4 bases from J; bases unmatched to any gene: 13. The CDR3 sequence is 18 residues long. CDR1 and CDR2 from the germline V gene are LGHNA and YSLEER.

The V call is TRBV5-1, the J call TRBJ2-3, with D unresolved. V was clipped by 0 bases and J by 1 base, with 9 bases between them. CDR3 size: 15 residues. The germline V gene encodes CDR1 SGHRS and CDR2 YFSETQ. The CDR3 protein is CASSLGLYGTDTQYF. The CDR3 DNA sequence: TGCGCCAGCAGCTTGGGACTTTACGGCACAGATACGCAGTATTTT.

V and J are TRBV19 and TRBJ2-7; 7 bases are shared with TRBD1. The CDR3 sequence is 13 residues long. CDR1 is LNHDA and CDR2 is SQIVND in the germline V gene (reference sequence). The ends lost 10 bases at V and 3 bases at J; junction bases unmatched: 9. The CDR3: CANSWDRGYEQYF. DNA of the CDR3: TGTGCCAACTCGTGGGACAGAGGCTACGAGCAGTACTTC.

This clone was seen a few times. At the DNA level, this CDR3 is encoded by other sequences in the same sample as well. This chain connects TRBV7-2 to TRBJ1-5, with 9 bases fitting TRBD1. Per germline, CDR1 SGHTA and CDR2 FQGNSA. This CDR3 has 14 amino acids. V shed 4 bases, J shed 6 bases, and the junction held 4 bases outside the gene matches. Written as DNA, the CDR3 is TGTGCCAGCAGCTCTGACAGGGGGGCTCAGCCCCAGCATTTT. It yields the protein CASSSDRGAQPQHF.